This T cell receptor (beta chain) derives from a study of shared clonotypes between healthy human individuals. On the study more broadly: Per-donor plates numbered three CD4 naive, three CD4 memory, two CD8 naive and one CD8 memory.

Once extracted for a subset, genomic DNA was divided evenly among several immunoSEQ plates. The assay was immunoSEQ multiplex PCR, and TCRdb's table has in-frame clones only and misses some. Of some 2.1 million clones listed, about 95% were seen once; the top ten hold approximately 1.2%. General study results and limits: Across subsets, estimated richness was generally greater for naive than for memory populations.

The CDR3 sequence is 15 residues long. Germline CDR1 reads LGHNA; CDR2 reads YSLEER. Trimming removed 2 bases from V and 3 bases from J, with 14 bases in between. As for this clone: The antigen remains undetermined.

In the naive CD8 group, cells lacked CD45RO and were positively selected for CCR7, so terminally differentiated effector memory CD45RA+ cells were left out. Donors were healthy HIV-negative adults without recently reported acute infections or vaccinations. The sample consisted of naive CD8+ T cells sorted from blood. This sequence originates from a young man in good health. V gene TRBV4-3 combines with J gene TRBJ2-7; D call uncertain. CDR3 DNA sequence: TGCGCCAGCAGCCAAACATATTCGTCCCTCTACGAGCAGTACTTC. Its translation is CASSQTYSSLYEQYF.